This T cell receptor (beta chain) was identified during a study of control samples from healthy donors and cancer patients. TCRdb keeps only in-frame clones here, not all; method: immunoSEQ multiplex PCR. The repertoire holds approximately 70,000 clones, with 89% as singletons. The CDR3 length is 16 residues. The V gene lost 0 bases and the J gene lost 5 bases, with 16 bases spanning the gap. In germline, CDR1 is GTSNPN, CDR2 SVGIG (reference sequence). This receptor was identified in a man in his 60s with lung cancer. The sequenced material came from PBMCs. The V gene is TRBV30, the J gene TRBJ1-4; tentatively, D is TRBD1 (6 bases). The CDR3 loop is CAWSVSGRGINEKLFF. CDR3 DNA: TGTGCCTGGAGTGTATCTGGCAGGGGAATAAATGAAAAACTGTTTTTT.